This TCR beta chain was sequenced in a study of blood T cells in healthy people across ages. At the level of the study: About one barcoded beta molecule was captured per two T cells (by template switching).

The V gene lost 3 bases and the J gene lost 2 bases, with 5 bases spanning the gap. Germline V gene lookup returns CDR1 DFQATT and CDR2 SNEGSKA (reference sequence). CDR3 length: 12 residues. The authors ran a second PCR of about 6 to 12 cycles using a sample-barcoded 5' primer and a J-beta primer mix. Researchers report that a template-switch adaptor with 12 random nucleotides tagged each cDNA molecule. TCRdb re-called the 5' RACE reads through MiXCR, storing one row per CDR3 protein. Of approximately 780,000 distinct CDR3 sequences listed, under 30% are singletons. In addition, the sample was reused for a study of T cells of mothers and their children. As that report states: An overlap that was slightly higher, though non-significant, was seen in related mother-child pairs versus unrelated pairs.

The source is a boy aged 5-17 years in good health. V usage is TRBV20-1 and J usage is TRBJ1-5; D is uncertain. The sequenced sample consisted of blood. Here the CDR3 DNA reads TGCAGTGCTAGTGGACGCAATCAGCCCCAGCATTTT. Its translation is CSASGRNQPQHF.